This record looks at one T cell receptor beta chain sequence and its context. These data come from a study of blood T cell repertoires in COVID-19. With 4 bases clipped from V and 5 bases from J, the junction kept 12 bases outside the gene matches. Germline loops: CDR1 SGHRS, CDR2 YFSETQ. This CDR3 contains 16 residues. Only in-frame clones appear in the TCRdb table, and some are missing; sequencing was by immunoSEQ multiplex PCR. Of about 62,000 clones listed, roughly nine tenths are singletons. The rearrangement uses TRBV5-1 and TRBJ2-5, with 9 bases aligning to TRBD2. The sequence was collected from an older woman with COVID-19, enrolled during active disease. Source material: peripheral blood. CDR3 nucleotide sequence: TGCGCCAGCAGCCTCCGCGGGGCGGGAGGGCCCGAGACCCAGTACTTC. Translated, it gives CASSLRGAGGPETQYF.